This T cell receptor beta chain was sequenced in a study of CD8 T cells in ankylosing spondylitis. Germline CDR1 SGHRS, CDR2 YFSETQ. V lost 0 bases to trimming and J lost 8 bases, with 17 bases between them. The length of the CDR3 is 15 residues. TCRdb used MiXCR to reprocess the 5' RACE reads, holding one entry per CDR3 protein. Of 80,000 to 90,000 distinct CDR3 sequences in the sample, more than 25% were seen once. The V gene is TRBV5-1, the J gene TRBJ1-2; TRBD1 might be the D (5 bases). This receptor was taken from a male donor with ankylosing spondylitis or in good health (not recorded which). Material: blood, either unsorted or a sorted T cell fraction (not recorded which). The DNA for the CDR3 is TGCGCCAGCAGCTTGGCCGTAGGGGTTGGCGGAGGCTACACCTTC. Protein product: CASSLAVGVGGGYTF. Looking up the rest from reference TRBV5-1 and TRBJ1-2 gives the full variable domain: KAGVTQTPRYLIKTRGQQVTLSCSPISGHRSVSWYQQTPGQGLQFLFEYFSETQRNKGNFPGRFSGRQFSNSRSEMNVSTLELGDSALYLCASSLAVGVGGGYTFGSGTRLTVV.